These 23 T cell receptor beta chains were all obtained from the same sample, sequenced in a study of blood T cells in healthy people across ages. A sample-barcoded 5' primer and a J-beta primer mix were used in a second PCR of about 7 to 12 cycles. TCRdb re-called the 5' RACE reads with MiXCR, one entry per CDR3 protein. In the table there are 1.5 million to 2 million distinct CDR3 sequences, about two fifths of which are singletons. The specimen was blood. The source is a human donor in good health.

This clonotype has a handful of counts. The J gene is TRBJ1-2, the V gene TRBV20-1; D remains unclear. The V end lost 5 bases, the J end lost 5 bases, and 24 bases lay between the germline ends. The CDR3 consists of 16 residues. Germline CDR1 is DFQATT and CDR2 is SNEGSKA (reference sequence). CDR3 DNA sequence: TGCAGTGCTGACCTCACTTCGGACGGATTAAAGTATGGCTACACCTTC. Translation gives CSADLTSDGLKYGYTF.

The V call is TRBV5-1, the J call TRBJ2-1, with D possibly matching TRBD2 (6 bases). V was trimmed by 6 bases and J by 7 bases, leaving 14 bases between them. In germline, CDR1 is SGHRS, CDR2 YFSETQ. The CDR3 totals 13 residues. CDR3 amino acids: CASKSIRGNEQFF. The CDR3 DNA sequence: TGCGCCAGCAAAAGCATCCGGGGGAATGAGCAGTTCTTC.

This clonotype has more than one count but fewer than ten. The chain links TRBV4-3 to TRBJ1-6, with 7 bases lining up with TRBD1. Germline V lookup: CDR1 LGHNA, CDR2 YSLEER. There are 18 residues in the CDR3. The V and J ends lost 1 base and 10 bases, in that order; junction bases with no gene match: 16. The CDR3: CASSQVVRQGTMNSPLHF. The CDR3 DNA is TGCGCCAGCAGCCAAGTAGTTCGACAGGGAACGATGAACTCACCCCTCCACTTT.

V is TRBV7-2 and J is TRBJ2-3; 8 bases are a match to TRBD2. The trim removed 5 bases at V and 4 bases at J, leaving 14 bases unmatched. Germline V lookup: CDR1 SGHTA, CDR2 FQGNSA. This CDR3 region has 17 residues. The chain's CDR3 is CASSPSGGGNRADTQYF. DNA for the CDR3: TGTGCCAGCAGCCCCTCGGGGGGGGGCAATCGGGCAGATACGCAGTATTTT.

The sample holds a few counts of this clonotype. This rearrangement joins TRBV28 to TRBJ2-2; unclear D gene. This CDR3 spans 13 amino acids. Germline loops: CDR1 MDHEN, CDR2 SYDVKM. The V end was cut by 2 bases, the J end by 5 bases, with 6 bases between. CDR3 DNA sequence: TGTGCCAGCAGTTTACATCCTACCGGGGAGCTGTTTTTT. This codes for CASSLHPTGELFF.

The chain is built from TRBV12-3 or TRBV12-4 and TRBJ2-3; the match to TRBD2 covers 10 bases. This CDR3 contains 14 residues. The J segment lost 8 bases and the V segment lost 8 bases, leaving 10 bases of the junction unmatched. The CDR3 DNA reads TGTGCCAGCGGCTCTAGCGGGGGTGGTGGTACGCAGTATTTT. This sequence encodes CASGSSGGGGTQYF.

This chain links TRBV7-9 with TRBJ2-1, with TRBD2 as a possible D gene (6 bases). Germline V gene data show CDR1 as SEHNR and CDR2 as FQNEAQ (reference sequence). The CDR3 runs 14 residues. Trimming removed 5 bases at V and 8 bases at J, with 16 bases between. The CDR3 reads CASSQPAGGHEQFF. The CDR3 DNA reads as TGTGCCAGCAGCCAGCCAGCCGGGGGTCATGAGCAGTTCTTC.

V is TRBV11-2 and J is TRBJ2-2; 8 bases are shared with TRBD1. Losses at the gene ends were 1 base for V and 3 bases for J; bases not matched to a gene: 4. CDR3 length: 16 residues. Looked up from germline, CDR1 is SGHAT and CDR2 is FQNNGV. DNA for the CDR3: TGTGCCAGCAGCTTAGTGACAGGGGTGGACACCGGGGAGCTGTTTTTT. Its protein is CASSLVTGVDTGELFF.

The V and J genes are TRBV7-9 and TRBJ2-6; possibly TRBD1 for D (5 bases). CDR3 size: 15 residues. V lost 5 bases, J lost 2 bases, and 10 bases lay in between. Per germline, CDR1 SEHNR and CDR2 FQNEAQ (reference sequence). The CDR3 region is CASSTRVAGANVLTF. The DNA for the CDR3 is TGTGCCAGCAGCACCAGGGTAGCTGGGGCCAACGTCCTGACTTTC.

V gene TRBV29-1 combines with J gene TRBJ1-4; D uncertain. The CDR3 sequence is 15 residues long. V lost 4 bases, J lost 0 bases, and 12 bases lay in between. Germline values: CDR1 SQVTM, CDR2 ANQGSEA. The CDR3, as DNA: TGCAGCGTTGCCGGGTCTAAGGCAACTAATGAAAAACTGTTTTTT. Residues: CSVAGSKATNEKLFF.

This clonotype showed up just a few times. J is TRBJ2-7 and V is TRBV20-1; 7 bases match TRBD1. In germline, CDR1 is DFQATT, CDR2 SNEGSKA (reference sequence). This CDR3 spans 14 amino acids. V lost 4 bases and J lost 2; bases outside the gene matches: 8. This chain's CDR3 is CSAKGAFLTYEQYF. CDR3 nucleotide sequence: TGCAGTGCTAAGGGGGCCTTCCTAACCTACGAGCAGTACTTC.

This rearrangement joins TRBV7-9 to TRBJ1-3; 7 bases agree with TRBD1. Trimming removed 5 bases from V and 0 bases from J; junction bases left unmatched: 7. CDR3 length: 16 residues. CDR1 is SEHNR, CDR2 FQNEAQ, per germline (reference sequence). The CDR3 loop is CASSPGQVLSGNTIYF. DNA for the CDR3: TGTGCCAGCAGCCCTGGACAGGTCCTCTCTGGAAACACCATATATTTT.

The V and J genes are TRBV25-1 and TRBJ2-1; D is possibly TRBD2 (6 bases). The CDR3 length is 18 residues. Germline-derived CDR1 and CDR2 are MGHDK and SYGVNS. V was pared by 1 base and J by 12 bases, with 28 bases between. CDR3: CASSEWGEGSLKGTRQFF. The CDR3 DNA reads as TGTGCCAGCAGTGAATGGGGGGAAGGGAGTTTGAAGGGGACTCGGCAGTTCTTC.

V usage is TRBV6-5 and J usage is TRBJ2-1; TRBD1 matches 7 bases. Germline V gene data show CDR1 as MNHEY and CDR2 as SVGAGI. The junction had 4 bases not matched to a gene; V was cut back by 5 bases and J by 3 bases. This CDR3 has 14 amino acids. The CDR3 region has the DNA TGTGCCAGCAGTCCCGGGACAGACTACAATGAGCAGTTCTTC. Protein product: CASSPGTDYNEQFF.

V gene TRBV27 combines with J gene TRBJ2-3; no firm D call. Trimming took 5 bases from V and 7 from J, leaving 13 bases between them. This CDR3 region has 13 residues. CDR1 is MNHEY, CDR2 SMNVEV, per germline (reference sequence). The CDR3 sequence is CASSPPFAYTQYF. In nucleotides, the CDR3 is TGTGCCAGCAGTCCTCCTTTTGCCTATACGCAGTATTTT.

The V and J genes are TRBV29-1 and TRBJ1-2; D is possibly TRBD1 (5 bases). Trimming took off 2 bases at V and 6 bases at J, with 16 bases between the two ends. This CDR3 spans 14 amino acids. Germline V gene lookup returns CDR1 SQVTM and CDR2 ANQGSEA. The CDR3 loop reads CSVELIRRGDGYTF. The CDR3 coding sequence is TGCAGCGTTGAACTCATCCGGCGGGGCGATGGCTACACCTTC.

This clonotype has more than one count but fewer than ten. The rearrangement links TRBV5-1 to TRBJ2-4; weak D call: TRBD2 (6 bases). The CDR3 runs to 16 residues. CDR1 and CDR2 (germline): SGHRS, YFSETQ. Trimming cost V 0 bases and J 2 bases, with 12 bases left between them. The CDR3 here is CASSLDAGLSKNIQYF. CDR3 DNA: TGCGCCAGCAGCTTGGATGCGGGGCTTTCCAAAAACATTCAGTACTTC.

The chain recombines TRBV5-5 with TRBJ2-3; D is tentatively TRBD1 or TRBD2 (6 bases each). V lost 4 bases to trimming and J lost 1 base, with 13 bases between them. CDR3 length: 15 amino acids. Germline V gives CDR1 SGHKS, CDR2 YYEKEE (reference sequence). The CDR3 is CASSRGTLGTDTQYF. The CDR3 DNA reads TGTGCCAGCAGCCGCGGGACATTAGGCACAGATACGCAGTATTTT.

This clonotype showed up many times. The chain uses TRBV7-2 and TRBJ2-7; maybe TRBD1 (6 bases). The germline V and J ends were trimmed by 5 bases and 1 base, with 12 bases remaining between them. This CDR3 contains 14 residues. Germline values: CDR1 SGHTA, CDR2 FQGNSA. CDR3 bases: TGTGCCAGCAGCCCAAAGGGGGATTCCTACGAGCAGTACTTC. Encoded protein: CASSPKGDSYEQYF.

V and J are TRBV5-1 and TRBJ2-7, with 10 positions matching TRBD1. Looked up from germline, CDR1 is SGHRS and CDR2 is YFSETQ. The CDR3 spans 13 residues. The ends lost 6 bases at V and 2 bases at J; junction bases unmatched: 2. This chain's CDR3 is CASTDRGTYEQYF. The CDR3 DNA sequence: TGCGCCAGCACGGACAGGGGGACCTACGAGCAGTACTTC.

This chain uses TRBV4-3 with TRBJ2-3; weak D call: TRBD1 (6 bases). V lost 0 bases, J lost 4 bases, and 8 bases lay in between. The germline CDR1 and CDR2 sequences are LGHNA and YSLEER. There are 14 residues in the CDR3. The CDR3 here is CASSQDEGADTQYF. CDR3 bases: TGCGCCAGCAGCCAAGATGAGGGGGCAGATACGCAGTATTTT.

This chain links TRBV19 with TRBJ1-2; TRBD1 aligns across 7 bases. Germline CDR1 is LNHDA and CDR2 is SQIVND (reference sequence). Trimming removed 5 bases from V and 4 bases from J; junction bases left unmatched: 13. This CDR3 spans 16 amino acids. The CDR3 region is CASSQAPGQLTYGYTF. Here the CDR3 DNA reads TGTGCCAGTAGTCAGGCGCCGGGACAGCTTACCTATGGCTACACCTTC.

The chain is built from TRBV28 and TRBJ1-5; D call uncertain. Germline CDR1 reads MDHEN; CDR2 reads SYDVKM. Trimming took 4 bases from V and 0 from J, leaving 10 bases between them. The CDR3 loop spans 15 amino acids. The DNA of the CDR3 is TGTGCCAGCAGTTCAAGGCGAACTAGCAATCAGCCCCAGCATTTT. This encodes CASSSRRTSNQPQHF.